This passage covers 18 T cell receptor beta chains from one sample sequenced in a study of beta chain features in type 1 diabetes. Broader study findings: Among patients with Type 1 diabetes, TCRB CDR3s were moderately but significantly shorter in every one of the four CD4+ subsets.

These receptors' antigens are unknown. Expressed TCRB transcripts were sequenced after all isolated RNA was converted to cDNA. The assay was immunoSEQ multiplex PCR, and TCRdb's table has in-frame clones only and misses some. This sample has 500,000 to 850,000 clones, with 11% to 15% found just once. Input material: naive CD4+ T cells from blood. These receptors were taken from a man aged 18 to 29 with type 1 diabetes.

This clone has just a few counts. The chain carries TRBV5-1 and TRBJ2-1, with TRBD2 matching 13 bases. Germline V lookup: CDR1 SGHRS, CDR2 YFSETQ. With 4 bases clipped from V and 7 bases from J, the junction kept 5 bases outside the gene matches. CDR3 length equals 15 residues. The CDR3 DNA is TGCGCCAGCAGCCCACTAGCGGGGGGGCAAAATGAGCAGTTCTTC. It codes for CASSPLAGGQNEQFF.

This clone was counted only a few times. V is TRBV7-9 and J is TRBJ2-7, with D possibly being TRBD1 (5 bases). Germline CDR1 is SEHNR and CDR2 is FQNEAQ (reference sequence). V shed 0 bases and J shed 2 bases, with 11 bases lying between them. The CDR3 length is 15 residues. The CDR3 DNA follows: TGTGCCAGCAGCTTAGCTAACAGGTCTACCTACGAGCAGTACTTC. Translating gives CASSLANRSTYEQYF.

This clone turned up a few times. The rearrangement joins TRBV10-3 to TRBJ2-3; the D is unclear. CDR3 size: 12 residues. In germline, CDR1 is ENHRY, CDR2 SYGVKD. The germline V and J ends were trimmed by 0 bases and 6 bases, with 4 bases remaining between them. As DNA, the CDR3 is TGTGCCATCAGTGAGTCTGAGGATACGCAGTATTTT. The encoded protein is CAISESEDTQYF.

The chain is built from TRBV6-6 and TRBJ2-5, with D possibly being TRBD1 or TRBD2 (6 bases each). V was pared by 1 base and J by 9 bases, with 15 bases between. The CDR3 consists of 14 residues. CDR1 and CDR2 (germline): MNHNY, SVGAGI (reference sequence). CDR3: CASSYFGPRGPQYF. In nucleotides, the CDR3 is TGTGCCAGCAGTTACTTCGGACCCCGGGGGCCCCAGTACTTC.

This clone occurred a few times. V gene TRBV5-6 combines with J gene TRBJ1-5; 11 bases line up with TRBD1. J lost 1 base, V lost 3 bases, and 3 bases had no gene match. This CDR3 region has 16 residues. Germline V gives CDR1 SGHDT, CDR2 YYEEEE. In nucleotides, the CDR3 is TGTGCCAGCAGCTCCCGGGACAGGGGGAGCAATCAGCCCCAGCATTTT. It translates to CASSSRDRGSNQPQHF.

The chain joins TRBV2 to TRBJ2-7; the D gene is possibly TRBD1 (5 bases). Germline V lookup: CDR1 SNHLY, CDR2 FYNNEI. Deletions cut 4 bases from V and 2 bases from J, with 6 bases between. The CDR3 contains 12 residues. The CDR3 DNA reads TGTGCCAGCAGTGCAGGGACCTACGAGCAGTACTTC. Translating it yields CASSAGTYEQYF.

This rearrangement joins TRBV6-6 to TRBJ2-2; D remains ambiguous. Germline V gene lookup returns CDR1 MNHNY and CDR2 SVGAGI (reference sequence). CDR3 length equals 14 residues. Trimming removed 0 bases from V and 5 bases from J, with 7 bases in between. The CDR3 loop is CASSYSQVTGELFF. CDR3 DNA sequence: TGTGCCAGCAGTTACTCTCAGGTGACCGGGGAGCTGTTTTTT.

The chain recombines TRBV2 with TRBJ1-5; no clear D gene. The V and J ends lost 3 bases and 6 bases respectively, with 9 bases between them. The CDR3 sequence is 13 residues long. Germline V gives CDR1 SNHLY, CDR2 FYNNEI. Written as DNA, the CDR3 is TGTGCCAGCAGTGAGAATCCCCTTCAGCCCCAGCATTTT. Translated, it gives CASSENPLQPQHF. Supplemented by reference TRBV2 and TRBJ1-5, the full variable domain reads EPEVTQTPSHQVTQMGQEVILRCVPISNHLYFYWYRQILGQKVEFLVSFYNNEISEKSEIFDDQFSVERPDGSNFTLKIRSTKLEDSAMYFCASSENPLQPQHFGDGTRLSIL.

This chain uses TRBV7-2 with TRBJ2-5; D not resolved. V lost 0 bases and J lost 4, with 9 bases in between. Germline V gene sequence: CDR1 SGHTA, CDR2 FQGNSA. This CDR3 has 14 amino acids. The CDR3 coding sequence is TGTGCCAGCAGCTTAGCGGGTCGAAGAGAGACCCAGTACTTC. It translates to CASSLAGRRETQYF.

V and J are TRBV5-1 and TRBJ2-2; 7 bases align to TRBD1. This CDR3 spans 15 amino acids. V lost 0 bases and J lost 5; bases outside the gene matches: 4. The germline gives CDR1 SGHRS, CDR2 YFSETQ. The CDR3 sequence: CASSLEQGSTGELFF. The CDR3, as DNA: TGCGCCAGCAGCTTGGAACAGGGGAGTACCGGGGAGCTGTTTTTT.

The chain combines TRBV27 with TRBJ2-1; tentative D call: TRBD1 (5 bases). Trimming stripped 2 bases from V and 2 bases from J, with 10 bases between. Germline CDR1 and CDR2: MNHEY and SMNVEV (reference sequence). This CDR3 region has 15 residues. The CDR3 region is CASSLQGFAYNEQFF. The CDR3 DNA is TGTGCCAGCAGTTTACAGGGCTTCGCCTACAATGAGCAGTTCTTC.

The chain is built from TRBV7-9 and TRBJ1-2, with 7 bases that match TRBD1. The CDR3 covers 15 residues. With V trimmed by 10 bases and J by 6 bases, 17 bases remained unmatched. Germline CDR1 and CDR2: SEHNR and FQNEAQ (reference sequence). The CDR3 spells CATEAGTEVIHGYTF. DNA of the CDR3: TGTGCCACTGAAGCCGGGACAGAAGTAATCCATGGCTACACCTTC.

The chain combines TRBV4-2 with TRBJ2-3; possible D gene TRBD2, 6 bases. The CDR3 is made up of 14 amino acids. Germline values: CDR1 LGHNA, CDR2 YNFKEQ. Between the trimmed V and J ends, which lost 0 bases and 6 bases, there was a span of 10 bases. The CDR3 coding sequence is TGTGCCAGCAGCCAAGATGGCGGAGGGGATACGCAGTATTTT. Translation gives CASSQDGGGDTQYF.

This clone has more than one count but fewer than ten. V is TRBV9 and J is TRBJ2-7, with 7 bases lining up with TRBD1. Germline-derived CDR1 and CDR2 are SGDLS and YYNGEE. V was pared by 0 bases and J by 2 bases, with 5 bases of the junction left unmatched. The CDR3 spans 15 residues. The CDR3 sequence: CASSVDAGTAYEQYF. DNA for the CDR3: TGTGCCAGCAGCGTAGACGCCGGGACAGCCTACGAGCAGTACTTC.

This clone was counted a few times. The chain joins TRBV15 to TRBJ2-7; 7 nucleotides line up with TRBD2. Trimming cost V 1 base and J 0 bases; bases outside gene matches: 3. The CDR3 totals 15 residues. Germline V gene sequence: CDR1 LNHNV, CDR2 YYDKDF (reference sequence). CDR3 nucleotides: TGTGCCACCAGCAGAGTAGCTAGCGGCTCCTACGAGCAGTACTTC. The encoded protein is CATSRVASGSYEQYF.

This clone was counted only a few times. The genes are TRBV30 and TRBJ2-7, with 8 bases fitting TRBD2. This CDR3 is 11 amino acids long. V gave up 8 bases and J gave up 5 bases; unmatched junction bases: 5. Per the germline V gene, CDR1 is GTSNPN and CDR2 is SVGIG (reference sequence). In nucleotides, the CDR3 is TGTGCCGGCGGGACTAGACACGAGCAGTACTTC. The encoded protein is CAGGTRHEQYF.

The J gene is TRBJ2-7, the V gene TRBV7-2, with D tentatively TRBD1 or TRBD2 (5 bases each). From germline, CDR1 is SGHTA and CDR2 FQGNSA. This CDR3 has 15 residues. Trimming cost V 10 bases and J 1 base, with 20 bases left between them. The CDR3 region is CATRLEGMGSYEQYF. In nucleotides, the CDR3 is TGTGCCACCCGGTTAGAGGGGATGGGGTCCTACGAGCAGTACTTC.

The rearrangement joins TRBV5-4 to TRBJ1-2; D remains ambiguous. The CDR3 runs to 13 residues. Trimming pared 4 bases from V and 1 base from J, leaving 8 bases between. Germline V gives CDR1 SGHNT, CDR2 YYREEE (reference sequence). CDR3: CASSPTLNYGYTF. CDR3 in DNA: TGTGCCAGCAGCCCGACACTTAACTATGGCTACACCTTC.